The 27 T cell receptor beta chains reported below all come from one sample, sequenced in a study of blood T cell repertoires in COVID-19. TCRdb's table, derived via immunoSEQ multiplex PCR, lists solely in-frame clones and lacks some. Here the sample spans approximately 250,000 clones, approximately 85% being singletons. The sequencing input was peripheral blood. The origin of the receptors is a man between 45 and 60 years old with acute or convalescent COVID-19.

Here the CDR3 reads CASSEEQVSYEQYF. DNA for the CDR3: TGTGCCAGCAGTGAAGAACAGGTTTCCTACGAGCAGTACTTC. The chain joins TRBV6-1 to TRBJ2-7; possible D gene TRBD1, 5 bases. Deletions cut 1 base from V and 1 base from J, with 8 bases between. The CDR3 extends over 14 amino acids. CDR1 and CDR2 (germline): MNHNS, SASEGT.

The chain is built from TRBV7-9 and TRBJ2-7; 11 nucleotides line up with TRBD2. J gave up 6 bases and V 4 bases, and 11 bases lay outside the gene matches. CDR1 is SEHNR and CDR2 is FQNEAQ in the germline V gene (reference sequence). This CDR3 is 16 amino acids long. CDR3 region: CASSSSGTSGAREQYF. The CDR3 nucleotides read TGTGCCAGCAGCTCCTCCGGGACTAGCGGAGCCCGCGAGCAGTACTTC.

The chain is built from TRBV18 and TRBJ2-1, with 12 bases that match TRBD2. J lost 10 bases, V lost 4 bases, and 5 bases had no gene match. Germline CDR1 reads KGHSH; CDR2 reads LQKENI. The CDR3 is 14 amino acids. The CDR3 spells CASSRLAGAGEQFF. CDR3 DNA sequence: TGTGCCAGCTCACGACTAGCGGGGGCCGGGGAGCAGTTCTTC.

The CDR3 nucleotides read TGTGCCACCAGTGACCGGGGTGGGGGCACAGATACGCAGTATTTT. Its translation is CATSDRGGGTDTQYF. V is TRBV24-1 and J is TRBJ2-3, with D possibly matching TRBD2 (5 bases). This CDR3 is built from 15 residues. Trimming took off 4 bases at V and 1 base at J, with 11 bases between the two ends. Germline V CDR1 and CDR2: KGHDR, SFDVKD.

Only one count was recorded for this clone. The gene calls are TRBV28 and TRBJ1-1, with a weak D call TRBD1 (6 bases). V was pared by 5 bases and J by 1 base, with 14 bases between. The CDR3 is 15 residues long. CDR1 is MDHEN and CDR2 is SYDVKM in the germline V gene. The CDR3 sequence is CASSLLDSKNTEAFF. DNA for the CDR3: TGTGCCAGCAGTCTCCTGGACAGCAAGAACACTGAAGCTTTCTTT.

The rearrangement joins TRBV19 to TRBJ2-7; the match to TRBD1 covers 9 bases. The germline V gene has CDR1 LNHDA and CDR2 SQIVND (reference sequence). J gave up 6 bases and V 6 bases, and 9 bases lay outside the gene matches. This CDR3 has 14 amino acids. The CDR3 DNA reads as TGTGCCAGTAGGCCGGGACAGGGACGCGGCGAGCAGTACTTC. Its translation is CASRPGQGRGEQYF.

This rearrangement joins TRBV3-1 (or the pseudogene TRBV3-2) to TRBJ1-2; D unresolved. CDR1 LGHDT and CDR2 YNNKEL come from the germline V gene (reference sequence). This CDR3 has 14 residues. V was pared by 1 base and J by 4 bases, with 10 bases between. The CDR3 loop is CASSQGEGGYGYTF. The CDR3 DNA follows: TGTGCCAGCAGCCAAGGCGAGGGAGGCTATGGCTACACCTTC.

The V and J genes are TRBV13 and TRBJ2-3; TRBD2 matches at 9 bases. This CDR3 has 18 amino acids. The trim removed 5 bases at V and 2 bases at J, leaving 14 bases unmatched. Germline loops: CDR1 PRHDT, CDR2 FYEKMQ (reference sequence). The DNA of the CDR3 is TGTGCCAGCAGCCCAGACCGAGCGGGAGGAACTTACACAGATACGCAGTATTTT. It encodes CASSPDRAGGTYTDTQYF.

This chain joins TRBV2 and TRBJ1-1, with no clear D. CDR3 length: 11 amino acids. Looked up from germline, CDR1 is SNHLY and CDR2 is FYNNEI. The germline V and J ends were trimmed by 11 bases and 6 bases, with 13 bases remaining between them. The CDR3 DNA follows: TGTGCCGAATGGGCAGAATCTGAAGCTTTCTTT. This codes for CAEWAESEAFF.

This clone was detected only a few times. V and J are TRBV15 and TRBJ1-2; TRBD1 matches at 10 bases. CDR3 length: 14 residues. Trimming cost V 3 bases and J 6 bases; bases outside gene matches: 4. Germline values: CDR1 LNHNV, CDR2 YYDKDF (reference sequence). The CDR3 nucleotides are TGTGCCACCAGCAGGACTGGGACAGGGGATGGCTACACCTTC. Encoded protein: CATSRTGTGDGYTF. Looking up the rest from reference TRBV15 and TRBJ1-2 gives the full variable domain: DAMVIQNPRYQVTQFGKPVTLSCSQTLNHNVMYWYQQKSSQAPKLLFHYYDKDFNNEADTPDNFQSRRPNTSFCFLDIRSPGLGDTAMYLCATSRTGTGDGYTFGSGTRLTVV.

The chain joins TRBV11-2 to TRBJ2-2; tentative D call: TRBD1 (5 bases). Germline V CDR1 and CDR2: SGHAT, FQNNGV. The CDR3 sequence is 14 residues long. With 3 bases removed from V and 1 base from J, the gap between germline ends came to 6 bases. The CDR3 sequence is CASSFQGNTGELFF. In DNA form, the CDR3 reads TGTGCCAGCAGCTTTCAGGGGAACACCGGGGAGCTGTTTTTT.

For the CDR3, the DNA is TGTGCCAGCAGCTCTAACGCGGGAGGGGTGACCCATGAGCAGTTCTTC. It is translated as CASSSNAGGVTHEQFF. This chain joins TRBV7-9 and TRBJ2-1, with 9 bases fitting TRBD2. Germline V gives CDR1 SEHNR, CDR2 FQNEAQ (reference sequence). This CDR3 comprises 16 residues. J lost 8 bases, V lost 4 bases, and 12 bases had no gene match.

This chain links TRBV5-3 with TRBJ2-5; TRBD2 matches at 11 bases. TRBV5-3 is an ORF; its function is uncertain. The ends lost 4 bases at V and 0 bases at J; junction bases unmatched: 5. The CDR3 consists of 16 residues. For the CDR3, the DNA is TGTGCCAGAAGCCCGGGACTAGCGGAGCACCAAGAGACCCAGTACTTC. This translates into CARSPGLAEHQETQYF.

V is TRBV9 and J is TRBJ2-3, with D tentatively TRBD2 (5 bases). Trimming cost V 4 bases and J 0 bases, with 15 bases left between them. This CDR3 has 16 residues. Germline V gives CDR1 SGDLS, CDR2 YYNGEE. The chain's CDR3 is CASSQSGSTSTDTQYF. The CDR3 nucleotides read TGTGCCAGCAGCCAGAGCGGATCGACTAGCACAGATACGCAGTATTTT.

The V and J genes are TRBV9 and TRBJ2-3, with D possibly TRBD2 on 6 matching bases. The V and J ends lost 3 bases and 2 bases respectively, with 16 bases between them. Per germline, CDR1 SGDLS and CDR2 YYNGEE. The CDR3 is made up of 16 amino acids. The CDR3 DNA reads TGTGCCAGCAGCGCCGAAAGGCGGGGTTCCACAGATACGCAGTATTTT. Translation: CASSAERRGSTDTQYF.

The J gene is TRBJ2-2, the V gene TRBV6-5, with D possibly matching TRBD2 (6 bases). The CDR3 consists of 15 residues. Germline CDR1 is MNHEY and CDR2 is SVGAGI. With 5 bases removed from V and 1 base from J, the gap between germline ends came to 11 bases. For the CDR3, the DNA is TGTGCCAGCAGTAGGAGGGACGGGAACACCGGGGAGCTGTTTTTT. As protein: CASSRRDGNTGELFF.

V is TRBV5-1 and J is TRBJ2-3; D not resolved. The CDR3 loop spans 14 amino acids. Germline V gene data show CDR1 as SGHRS and CDR2 as YFSETQ. With 1 base removed from V and 2 bases from J, the gap between germline ends came to 8 bases. The CDR3 protein is CASSLSSYTDTQYF. CDR3 coding DNA: TGCGCCAGCAGCTTGTCCTCTTACACAGATACGCAGTATTTT.

This chain joins TRBV10-1 and TRBJ2-4, with TRBD1 identical over 7 bases. V shed 6 bases, J shed 0 bases, and the junction held 5 bases outside the gene matches. The CDR3 loop spans 15 amino acids. Germline lookup yields CDR1 WNHNN and CDR2 SYGVQD (reference sequence). The CDR3 loop is CASRVKGAAKNIQYF. The DNA of the CDR3 is TGCGCCAGCAGGGTTAAGGGGGCAGCCAAAAACATTCAGTACTTC.

This rearrangement joins TRBV19 to TRBJ2-7; the D gene is possibly TRBD1 (6 bases). The CDR3 runs to 15 residues. Germline V gives CDR1 LNHDA, CDR2 SQIVND (reference sequence). V lost 6 bases to trimming and J lost 2 bases, with 17 bases between them. As DNA, the CDR3 is TGTGCCAGTAGCCGATCCGGGACAACGACCTACGAGCAGTACTTC. Protein product: CASSRSGTTTYEQYF.

V and J are TRBV10-3 and TRBJ1-5, with 8 nucleotides matching TRBD1. Germline V gene lookup returns CDR1 ENHRY and CDR2 SYGVKD. V shed 5 bases and J 6 bases; nucleotides not matched to a gene: 6. The CDR3 extends over 14 amino acids. The CDR3 DNA sequence: TGTGCCATCAGTCCAGGGGGCAAGGGTCAGCCCCAGCATTTT. Protein product: CAISPGGKGQPQHF.

The V gene is TRBV18, the J gene TRBJ2-5, with TRBD2 as a possible D gene (5 bases). The CDR3 runs to 15 residues. Germline loops: CDR1 KGHSH, CDR2 LQKENI. Trimming took off 2 bases at V and 3 bases at J, with 13 bases between the two ends. In DNA form, the CDR3 reads TGTGCCAGCTCACCAAACGCTAGCAGCGAAGAGACCCAGTACTTC. Its translation: CASSPNASSEETQYF. Complete variable domain (other parts from reference TRBV18 and TRBJ2-5): NAGVMQNPRHLVRRRGQEARLRCSPMKGHSHVYWYRQLPEEGLKFMVYLQKENIIDESGMPKERFSAEFPKEGPSILRIQQVVRGDSAAYFCASSPNASSEETQYFGPGTRLLVL.

This clone has a single count. As DNA, the CDR3 is TGTGCCAGCTCACGGACAGGGACTAACAATGAGCAGTTCTTC. Its protein product is CASSRTGTNNEQFF. The chain combines TRBV18 with TRBJ2-1; possible D gene TRBD1, 8 bases. Trimming removed 4 bases from V and 5 bases from J, with 12 bases in between. The CDR3 loop spans 14 amino acids. Germline V gene data show CDR1 as KGHSH and CDR2 as LQKENI.

This chain joins TRBV6-2 or TRBV6-3 and TRBJ2-3, with 9 nucleotides matching TRBD2. The germline V gene encodes CDR1 MNHEY and CDR2 SVGEGT. The V gene end was trimmed by 0 bases and the J gene end by 3 bases; junction bases not matched to a gene: 4. The length of the CDR3 is 16 residues. This chain's CDR3 is CASSYSGGGDTDTQYF. DNA for the CDR3: TGTGCCAGCAGTTACTCGGGCGGGGGGGATACAGATACGCAGTATTTT.

The chain recombines TRBV6-5 with TRBJ1-2, with D perhaps TRBD1 (5 bases). The V end lost 5 bases, the J end lost 5 bases, and 12 bases lay between the germline ends. This CDR3 is built from 13 residues. Per the germline V gene, CDR1 is MNHEY and CDR2 is SVGAGI. The CDR3 coding sequence is TGTGCCAGCAGTCCGGGGGGGGTTTATGGCTACACCTTC. Translated, it gives CASSPGGVYGYTF.

V is TRBV5-4 and J is TRBJ2-2; D possibly corresponds to TRBD2 (5 bases). This CDR3 contains 15 residues. Germline V lookup: CDR1 SGHNT, CDR2 YYREEE (reference sequence). The V gene lost 4 bases and the J gene lost 1 base, with 11 bases spanning the gap. The CDR3 DNA follows: TGTGCCAGCAGCAGACGGGGATTGAACACCGGGGAGCTGTTTTTT. As protein: CASSRRGLNTGELFF.

This chain uses TRBV7-9 with TRBJ1-4; 7 bases are shared with TRBD1. The V gene's germline CDR1 is SEHNR and CDR2 FQNEAQ (reference sequence). This CDR3 has 16 residues. With 1 base clipped from V and 6 bases from J, the junction kept 8 bases outside the gene matches. Here the CDR3 reads CASSLGWGTGDEKLFF. CDR3 bases: TGTGCCAGCAGCTTAGGATGGGGAACAGGGGATGAAAAACTGTTTTTT.

This clone was seen a handful of times. This chain connects TRBV28 to TRBJ1-5; the match to TRBD1 covers 7 bases. This CDR3 spans 14 amino acids. The V gene end was trimmed by 11 bases and the J gene end by 0 bases; junction bases not matched to a gene: 7. The germline V gene encodes CDR1 MDHEN and CDR2 SYDVKM. The CDR3 reads CALSRDSSNQPQHF. DNA for the CDR3: TGTGCCCTCTCCCGGGACAGTAGCAATCAGCCCCAGCATTTT.